This TCR beta chain was profiled in a study of cytomegalovirus exposure and HLA in healthy donors. Study at large: A subsequent analysis stated that the 120 or so validation repertoires were run on the same platform as the roughly 670 first-cohort repertoires.

About this clone itself: As yet, its antigen is unknown.

The study, taken as a whole, reports: The dataset shows that most TCR sequences were rare, while some public TCRs occurred in many donors. For cytomegalovirus status, the classifier reportedly gave diagnoses with high specificity and sensitivity.

The table came from immunoSEQ multiplex PCR; TCRdb's copy has only in-frame clones and leaves some out. The table lists about 160,000 clones, around 89% of them singletons. The CDR3 extends over 12 amino acids. CDR1 and CDR2 (germline): GTSNPN, SVGIG (reference sequence). Trimming took 4 bases from V and 4 from J, leaving 10 bases between them. The receptor was derived from a man aged 18 to 35 in good health and CMV-seronegative. This sequence joins TRBV30 and TRBJ2-5; a possible D gene is TRBD1 (6 bases). The sample comprised PBMCs. The CDR3 sequence: CAWNQGRETQYF. The DNA of the CDR3 is TGTGCCTGGAACCAGGGGCGAGAGACCCAGTACTTC.